The present entry profiles one T cell receptor (beta chain) with its context. PCR primers comprised 60 Vbeta and 13 Jbeta primers. Produced via immunoSEQ multiplex PCR; TCRdb's table is partial and in-frame only. The sample lists some 120,000 clones, around 75% occurring once. This entry is derived from a study of cytomegalovirus exposure and HLA in healthy donors. This CDR3 region has 14 residues. The germline CDR1 and CDR2 sequences are GTSNPN and SVGIG (reference sequence). V lost 4 bases to trimming and J lost 5 bases; unmatched junction nucleotides: 7. This chain uses TRBV30 with TRBJ1-2; TRBD1 matches 10 bases. The clonotype originates from a woman aged 18-29 years in good health and CMV-seronegative. The sequenced sample was PBMCs. The CDR3 spells CAWTLPDRGYGYTF. In nucleotides, the CDR3 is TGTGCCTGGACACTCCCGGACAGGGGGTATGGCTACACCTTC.